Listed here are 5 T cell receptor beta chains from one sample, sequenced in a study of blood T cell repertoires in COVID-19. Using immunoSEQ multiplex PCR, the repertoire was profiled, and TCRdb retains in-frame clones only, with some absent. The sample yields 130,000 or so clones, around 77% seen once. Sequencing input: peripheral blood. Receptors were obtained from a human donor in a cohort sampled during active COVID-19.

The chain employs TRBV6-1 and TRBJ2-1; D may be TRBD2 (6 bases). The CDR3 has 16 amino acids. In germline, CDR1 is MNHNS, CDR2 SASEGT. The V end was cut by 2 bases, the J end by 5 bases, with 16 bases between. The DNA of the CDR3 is TGTGCCAGCAGTGAACTGGGTGGTAGCGGAGACAATGAGCAGTTCTTC. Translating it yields CASSELGGSGDNEQFF.

In nucleotides, the CDR3 is TGTGCCAGCTCACCTACTAGCGGGGGGGCGGACGAGCAGTACTTC. It specifies CASSPTSGGADEQYF. The chain uses TRBV18 and TRBJ2-7, with TRBD2 identical over 13 bases. The trim removed 3 bases at V and 5 bases at J, leaving 4 bases unmatched. The CDR3 consists of 15 residues. Per the germline V gene, CDR1 is KGHSH and CDR2 is LQKENI.

Here the CDR3 DNA reads TGTGCCTGGAGTCAAGCGGGGGGCTATGGCTACACCTTC. Its translation is CAWSQAGGYGYTF. The rearrangement links TRBV30 to TRBJ1-2; a weak D match, TRBD1 (5 bases). The CDR3 runs to 13 residues. The germline V gene has CDR1 GTSNPN and CDR2 SVGIG (reference sequence). The V end was cut by 2 bases, the J end by 4 bases, with 11 bases between. Full variable domain (remainder filled in from reference TRBV30 and TRBJ1-2): SQTIHQWPATLVQPVGSPLSLECTVEGTSNPNLYWYRQAAGRGLQLLFYSVGIGQISSEVPQNLSASRPQDRQFILSSKKLLLSDSGFYLCAWSQAGGYGYTFGSGTRLTVV.

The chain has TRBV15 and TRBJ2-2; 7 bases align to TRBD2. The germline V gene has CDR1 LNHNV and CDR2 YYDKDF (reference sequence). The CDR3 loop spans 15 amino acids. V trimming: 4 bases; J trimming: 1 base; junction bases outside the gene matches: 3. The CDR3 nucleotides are TGTGCCACCAGCACTACTAGCGAGAACACCGGGGAGCTGTTTTTT. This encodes CATSTTSENTGELFF.

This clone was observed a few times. This CDR3 is CAWTDRALNTEAFF. The CDR3, as DNA: TGTGCCTGGACAGACAGGGCCCTGAACACTGAAGCTTTCTTT. This chain connects TRBV30 to TRBJ1-1; 7 nucleotides match TRBD1. CDR1 and CDR2 (germline): GTSNPN, SVGIG (reference sequence). Germline trimming cut 4 bases from V and 0 bases from J; bases unmatched to any gene: 5. This CDR3 contains 14 residues. Full variable domain (rest looked up from reference TRBV30 and TRBJ1-1): SQTIHQWPATLVQPVGSPLSLECTVEGTSNPNLYWYRQAAGRGLQLLFYSVGIGQISSEVPQNLSASRPQDRQFILSSKKLLLSDSGFYLCAWTDRALNTEAFFGQGTRLTVV.